This T cell receptor beta chain was identified during a study of T cell clones after liver transplantation. Turning to this clone: Its antigen is not known.

CDR3 length: 15 residues. With 2 bases removed from V and 7 bases from J, the gap between germline ends came to 16 bases. Germline CDR1 and CDR2: SGHRS and YFSETQ. Regarding the study as a whole: A significant post-transplant drop in circulating graft-donor-reactive CD4 TCRbeta sequences occurred in most of the 8 subjects.

The table came from immunoSEQ multiplex PCR; TCRdb's copy has only in-frame clones and leaves some out. The table has some 40,000 clones, 70% to 90% seen once. The sample here was CD4+ T cells from blood, taken 24 months after liver transplant. The clonotype comes from a human patient who received a liver transplant. Some T cells may arise from the graft donor. The chain couples TRBV5-1 to TRBJ2-1; a possible D gene is TRBD1 (6 bases). The CDR3 here is CASSFGGKPVNEQFF. The DNA of the CDR3 is TGCGCCAGCAGCTTTGGGGGCAAGCCCGTAAATGAGCAGTTCTTC.